This T cell receptor beta chain was observed in a study of cytomegalovirus exposure and HLA in healthy donors. V lost 5 bases and J lost 2; bases outside the gene matches: 6. Germline CDR1 SEHNR, CDR2 FQNEAQ (reference sequence). This CDR3 is built from 15 residues. Researchers ran the PCR with 60 Vbeta and 13 Jbeta primers. Only in-frame clones appear in the TCRdb table, and some are missing; sequencing was by immunoSEQ multiplex PCR. The table records more than 200,000 clones, about 83% of them present only once. The chain joins TRBV7-9 to TRBJ1-3; 7 nucleotides agree with TRBD1. Sequencing was performed on PBMCs. This receptor was taken from a man between 40 and 49 years old in good health and CMV-seronegative. Here the CDR3 reads CASSPRQGPGNTIYF. CDR3 in DNA: TGTGCCAGCAGCCCCCGACAGGGCCCTGGAAACACCATATATTTT. Complete variable domain (other parts from reference TRBV7-9 and TRBJ1-3): DTGVSQNPRHKITKRGQNVTFRCDPISEHNRLYWYRQTLGQGPEFLTYFQNEAQLEKSRLLSDRFSAERPKGSFSTLEIQRTEQGDSAMYLCASSPRQGPGNTIYFGEGSWLTVV.